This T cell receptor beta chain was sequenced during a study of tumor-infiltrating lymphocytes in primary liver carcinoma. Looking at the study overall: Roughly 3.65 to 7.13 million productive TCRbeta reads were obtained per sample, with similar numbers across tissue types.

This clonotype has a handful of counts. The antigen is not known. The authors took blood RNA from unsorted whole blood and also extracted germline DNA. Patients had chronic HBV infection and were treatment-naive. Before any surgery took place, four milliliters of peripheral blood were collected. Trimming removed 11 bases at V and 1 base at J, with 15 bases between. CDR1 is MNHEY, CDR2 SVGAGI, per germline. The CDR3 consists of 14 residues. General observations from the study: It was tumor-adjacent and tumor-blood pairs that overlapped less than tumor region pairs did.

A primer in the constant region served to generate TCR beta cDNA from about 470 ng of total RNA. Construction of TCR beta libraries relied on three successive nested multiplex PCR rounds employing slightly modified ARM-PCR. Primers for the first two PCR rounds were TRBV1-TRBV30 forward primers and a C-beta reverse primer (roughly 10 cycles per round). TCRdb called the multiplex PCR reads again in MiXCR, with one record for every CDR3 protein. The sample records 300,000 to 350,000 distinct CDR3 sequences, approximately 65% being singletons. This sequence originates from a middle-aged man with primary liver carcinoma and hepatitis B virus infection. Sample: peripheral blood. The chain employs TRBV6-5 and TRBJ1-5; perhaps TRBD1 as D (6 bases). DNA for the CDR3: TGTGCCGTAAGTACAGGGATGAGCAATCAGCCCCAGCATTTT. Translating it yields CAVSTGMSNQPQHF.